The clone carrying this T cell receptor (beta chain) was detected ten times or more. V was trimmed by 3 bases and J by 2 bases, leaving 7 bases between them. The CDR3 runs 13 residues. Germline CDR1 reads SEHNR; CDR2 reads FQNEAQ (reference sequence). The sample comes from a study of T-cell reconstitution after alpha-beta-depleted transplantation in children. Unique molecular identifiers tagged the TCRbeta library. TCRdb called the PCR reads again in MiXCR, with one record for every CDR3 protein. The table shows some 500,000 distinct CDR3 sequences, with 32% occurring only once. The TCR comes from a human donor who donated a stem cell graft to a child with aplastic anemia. The chain employs TRBV7-9 and TRBJ1-2, with D hard to call. Specimen: PBMCs from the stem cell graft donor, collected from the stem cell graft. For the CDR3, the DNA is TGTGCCAGCAGCTTTAACCTAAACTATGGCTACACCTTC. Amino acid sequence: CASSFNLNYGYTF.